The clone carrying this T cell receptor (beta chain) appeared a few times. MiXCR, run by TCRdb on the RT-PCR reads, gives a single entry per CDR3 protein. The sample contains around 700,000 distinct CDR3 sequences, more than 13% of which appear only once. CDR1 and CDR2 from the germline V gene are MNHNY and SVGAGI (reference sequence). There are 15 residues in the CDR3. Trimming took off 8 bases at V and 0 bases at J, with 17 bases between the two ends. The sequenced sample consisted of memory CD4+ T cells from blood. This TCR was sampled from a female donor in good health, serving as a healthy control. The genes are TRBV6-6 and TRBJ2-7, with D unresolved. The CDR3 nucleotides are TGTGCCAGCCGATTTAGCCGGAGCAGCTCCTACGAGCAGTACTTC. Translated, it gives CASRFSRSSSYEQYF.